This TCR beta chain was captured in a study of blood T cell repertoires in COVID-19. Overall study context: Sites in the United States, Italy and Spain provided acute and convalescent COVID-19 samples. Sample material is recorded as cDNA or gDNA derived from T cells, B-cell-depleted T cells, or PBMCs.

This clone was observed a single time. The junction and the germline gene differ at one end; a read error may be behind it. As originally analysed: The authors estimated nucleated cell counts from reference gene primer amplification. Method: immunoSEQ multiplex PCR; TCRdb's copy keeps in-frame clones and lacks some. V and J calls and clone size are as listed in that table; D and trimming were resolved from the DNA. Among 25,000 to 35,000 clones, about 85% were seen once, and the ten largest hold roughly 26%. The CDR3 sequence is 14 residues long. Germline CDR1 SSHAT, CDR2 FNYEAQ (reference sequence). The sequencing sample was made of peripheral blood. The clonotype was recovered from a human donor in a cohort sampled during active COVID-19. The gene calls are TRBV7-7 and TRBJ2-5; maybe TRBD2 (5 bases). This chain's CDR3 is CASSSAEEAETQYF. CDR3 DNA sequence: TGTGCTAGCAGCTCAGCGGAGGAGGCAGAGACCCAGTACTTC.